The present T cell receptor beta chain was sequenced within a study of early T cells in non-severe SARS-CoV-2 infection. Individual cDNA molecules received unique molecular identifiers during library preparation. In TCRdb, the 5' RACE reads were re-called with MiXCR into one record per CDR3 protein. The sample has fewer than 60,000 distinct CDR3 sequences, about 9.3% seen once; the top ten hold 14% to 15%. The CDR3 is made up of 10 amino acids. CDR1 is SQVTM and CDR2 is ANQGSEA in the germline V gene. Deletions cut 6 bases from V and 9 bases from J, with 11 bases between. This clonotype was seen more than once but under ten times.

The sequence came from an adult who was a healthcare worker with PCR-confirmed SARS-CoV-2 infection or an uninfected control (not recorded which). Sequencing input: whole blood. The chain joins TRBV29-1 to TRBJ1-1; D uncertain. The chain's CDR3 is CSVGFDKAFF. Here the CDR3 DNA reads TGCAGCGTCGGATTTGATAAAGCTTTCTTT.